This TCR beta chain was captured in a study of Ad26.COV2.S vaccination and SARS-CoV-2 variants. Method: immunoSEQ multiplex PCR; TCRdb's copy keeps in-frame clones and lacks some. This sample has approximately 340,000 clones, with roughly nine tenths found just once. A word on this clone: What it binds is unknown. The same CDR3 arises from other DNA sequences in this sample as well.

Whole-study findings and limits: People given the vaccine had a wider spike-specific TCR breadth than placebo recipients did. Placebo and vaccine recipients had non-spike TCR breadth that was similar.

The material was peripheral blood, obtained after recovery from COVID-19. The clonotype comes from a human donor who had recovered from COVID-19.

The CDR3 sequence is CASSARLNTEAFF. The CDR3 DNA reads as TGTGCCAGCAGCGCCCGGTTGAACACTGAAGCTTTCTTT. The V and J genes are TRBV9 and TRBJ1-1; no clear D gene. V shed 3 bases and J shed 0 bases, with 6 bases lying between them. CDR3 length: 13 residues. Germline CDR1 is SGDLS and CDR2 is YYNGEE. The entire variable domain, with the rest obtained from reference TRBV9 and TRBJ1-1, is as follows: DSGVTQTPKHLITATGQRVTLRCSPRSGDLSVYWYQQSLDQGLQFLIQYYNGEERAKGNILERFSAQQFPDLHSELNLSSLELGDSALYFCASSARLNTEAFFGQGTRLTVV.